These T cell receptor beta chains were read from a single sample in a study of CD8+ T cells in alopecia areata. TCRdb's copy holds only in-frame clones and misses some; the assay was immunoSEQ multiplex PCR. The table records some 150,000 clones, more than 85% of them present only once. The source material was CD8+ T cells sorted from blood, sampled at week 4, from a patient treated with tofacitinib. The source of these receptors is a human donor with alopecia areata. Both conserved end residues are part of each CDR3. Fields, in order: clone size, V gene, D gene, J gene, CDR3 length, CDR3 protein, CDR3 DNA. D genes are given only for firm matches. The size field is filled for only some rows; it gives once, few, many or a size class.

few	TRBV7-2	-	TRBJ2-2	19	CASSLGPGVAALNTGELFF	TGTGCCAGCAGCTTAGGCCCTGGGGTAGCGGCTCTGAACACCGGGGAGCTGTTTTTT
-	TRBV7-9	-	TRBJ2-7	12	CASNFGETEQYF	TGTGCCAGCAACTTTGGGGAAACCGAGCAGTACTTC
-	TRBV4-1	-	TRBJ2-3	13	CASSPPGGDTQYF	TGCGCCAGCAGCCCTCCGGGCGGGGATACGCAGTATTTT
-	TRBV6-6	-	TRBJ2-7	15	CASSLSSTSYNEQYF	TGTGCCAGCAGTTTAAGTTCGACTAGTTATAACGAGCAGTACTTC
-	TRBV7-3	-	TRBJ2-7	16	CASSFPRDSNVNEQYF	TGTGCCAGCAGCTTCCCTAGGGACTCCAACGTGAACGAGCAGTACTTC
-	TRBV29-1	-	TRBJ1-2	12	CSVESGYGGYTF	TGCAGCGTTGAATCAGGGTACGGTGGCTACACCTTC
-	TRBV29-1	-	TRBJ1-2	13	CSADPTGVYGYTF	TGCAGCGCTGACCCGACAGGAGTCTATGGCTACACCTTC
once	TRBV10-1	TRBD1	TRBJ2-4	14	CASSKTGAKNIQYF	TGCGCCAGCAGTAAGACAGGGGCCAAAAACATTCAGTACTTC
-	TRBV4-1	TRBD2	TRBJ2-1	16	CASSQRLAGYYNEQFF	TGCGCCAGCAGCCAGCGACTAGCGGGATACTACAATGAGCAGTTCTTC
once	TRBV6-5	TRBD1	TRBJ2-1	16	CASSYPDRQGFNEQFF	TGTGCCAGCAGTTACCCCGACCGACAGGGGTTCAATGAGCAGTTCTTC